This T cell receptor (beta chain) is from a study of T cell changes during pregnancy in multiple sclerosis. The CDR3 is made up of 13 amino acids. Germline V gives CDR1 SEHNR, CDR2 FQNEAQ (reference sequence). The ends were cut back, 1 base at V and 7 bases at J, with 7 bases in the middle. Here immunoSEQ multiplex PCR was the method, and the copy in TCRdb shows in-frame clones only, minus some. The sample contains roughly 60,000 clones, roughly 89% of which appear only once. The clonotype was recovered from a female donor with multiple sclerosis, enrolled in a pregnancy study. This specimen was peripheral blood, taken in the second trimester of pregnancy. This chain connects TRBV7-9 to TRBJ2-2, with D perhaps TRBD2 (5 bases). CDR3 amino acids: CASSLELVGELFF. The CDR3 nucleotides read TGTGCCAGCAGCTTAGAACTAGTCGGGGAGCTGTTTTTT.